This T cell receptor beta chain appears in the sequencing data of a study of graft-versus-host responses after intestinal transplantation. For the study at large: Every one of the recipients received anti-thymocyte globulin induction and afterwards took tacrolimus and steroids for roughly three years. Study results and limitations: The recipient marrow held GvH clones, and some of them showed up first in ileum or blood.

Method: immunoSEQ multiplex PCR; TCRdb's copy keeps in-frame clones and lacks some. Among about 85,000 clones, about four fifths were seen once, and the ten largest hold about 0.8%. Notes on this clone: Antigen specificity is unknown.

The CDR3 is 13 residues long. V lost 7 bases and J 5 bases, leaving 14 bases between the germline ends. Germline V gene lookup returns CDR1 LNHDA and CDR2 SQIVND (reference sequence). The specimen comprised unstimulated CD4+ T cells sorted from spleen or lymph node cells, sampled before intestinal transplant. This chain connects TRBV19 to TRBJ2-5; D may be TRBD2 (5 bases). The sequence derives from a human donor who received an intestinal transplant. The CDR3 region is CASNTGIKETQYF. CDR3 sequence (DNA): TGTGCCAGTAACACCGGGATAAAGGAGACCCAGTACTTC.